This entry describes one T cell receptor (beta chain). Its matching antigen is unknown. Researchers ran the PCR with 60 Vbeta and 13 Jbeta primers. Assay used: immunoSEQ multiplex PCR; TCRdb lists only in-frame clones, some missing. This table holds about 160,000 clones, approximately 78% found once. These data are taken from a study of cytomegalovirus exposure and HLA in healthy donors. Whole-study findings and limits: It is likely that the observed cluster of highly shared sequence variants was a sequencing artifact. Reports indicated that the classifier achieved high specificity and sensitivity in diagnosing cytomegalovirus status. Rarity characterized most TCR sequences, yet some public TCRs appeared in many donors. The productive fraction for most TCR beta V segments was about 87% or about 30% in an earlier analysis.

This CDR3 contains 15 residues. Trimming removed 5 bases from V and 6 bases from J, with 17 bases in between. CDR1 and CDR2 from the germline V gene are MNHEY and SMNVEV (reference sequence). The receptor was derived from a woman under 30 in good health and CMV-seronegative. The material sequenced was PBMCs. The rearrangement links TRBV27 to TRBJ1-5; D unclear. The CDR3, as DNA: TGTGCCAGCAGTGAGGTCCCCTGGGGAGCTCAGCCCCAGCATTTT. Its translation is CASSEVPWGAQPQHF.